The next 12 T cell receptor beta chains were all read from a single sample in a study of blood T cells in healthy people across ages. With a J-beta primer mix and a sample-barcoded 5' primer, a second PCR ran roughly 6 to 11 cycles. TCRdb re-analysed the 5' RACE reads in MiXCR, keeping a single row per CDR3 protein. Of approximately 850,000 distinct CDR3 sequences in the sample, 58% were seen once. The material sequenced was blood. The receptors originated from a man aged 25 to 40 in good health.

The chain joins TRBV6-5 to TRBJ2-3, with TRBD2 matching over 8 bases. The CDR3 loop spans 16 amino acids. J gave up 0 bases and V 7 bases, and 9 bases lay outside the gene matches. CDR1 MNHEY and CDR2 SVGAGI come from the germline V gene. For the CDR3, the DNA is TGTGCCAGCATCCTAGGACCGGGGGGGAGCACAGATACGCAGTATTTT. Its translation: CASILGPGGSTDTQYF.

The chain uses TRBV4-2 and TRBJ2-7, with D possibly TRBD2 on 6 matching bases. CDR1 and CDR2 (germline): LGHNA, YNFKEQ. CDR3 length: 15 amino acids. Trimming shortened V by 3 bases and J by 4 bases, and 16 bases separated the two germline ends. CDR3 DNA: TGTGCCAGCAGCCAGGAACCAGGGACTCTATACGAGCAGTACTTC. Protein: CASSQEPGTLYEQYF.

This clonotype was observed a handful of times. V usage is TRBV25-1 and J usage is TRBJ2-6, with D perhaps TRBD2 (6 bases). CDR1 is MGHDK, CDR2 SYGVNS, per germline. The CDR3 runs 18 residues. V lost 1 base and J lost 3, with 16 bases in between. The CDR3 DNA sequence: TGTGCCAGCAGTGAATTTGAGGGAGGTGGGTATGGGGCCAACGTCCTGACTTTC. Translating gives CASSEFEGGGYGANVLTF.

This clonotype was recorded only once. V usage is TRBV6-1 and J usage is TRBJ2-5; D possibly uses TRBD1 or TRBD2 (6 bases each). The CDR3 covers 14 residues. Trimming took off 4 bases at V and 6 bases at J, with 15 bases between the two ends. Germline V gene sequence: CDR1 MNHNS, CDR2 SASEGT. The DNA for the CDR3 is TGTGCCAGCAGTGTCGGGGGCCGATTGAAGACCCAGTACTTC. Protein: CASSVGGRLKTQYF.

This clonotype was observed once. The chain links TRBV20-1 to TRBJ2-7; tentative D call: TRBD2 (5 bases). The CDR3 sequence is 12 residues long. Germline loops: CDR1 DFQATT, CDR2 SNEGSKA (reference sequence). Between the trimmed V and J ends, which lost 3 bases and 7 bases, there was a span of 13 bases. The CDR3, as DNA: TGCAGTGCTAGGGTGGGAGCTTCTGAGCAGTACTTC. Translating gives CSARVGASEQYF.

The CDR3 here is CASSEQGQTYEQYF. The CDR3 DNA reads TGTGCCAGCAGTGAGCAGGGACAAACCTACGAGCAGTACTTC. The chain joins TRBV6-1 to TRBJ2-7; tentative D call: TRBD1 (6 bases). The CDR3 is 14 amino acids. V was clipped by 3 bases and J by 2 bases, with 11 bases between them. Germline lookup yields CDR1 MNHNS and CDR2 SASEGT.

This clonotype was detected only a few times. The rearrangement joins TRBV6-5 to TRBJ2-1, with 12 bases fitting TRBD2. The CDR3 contains 16 residues. Trimming removed 5 bases from V and 9 bases from J; junction bases left unmatched: 11. Per the germline V gene, CDR1 is MNHEY and CDR2 is SVGAGI. In nucleotides, the CDR3 is TGTGCCAGCAGTACTACCGCTAGCGGGAGGGTGAGTGAGCAGTTCTTC. Translated, it gives CASSTTASGRVSEQFF.

This clonotype has only a few counts. The genes are TRBV4-3 and TRBJ2-1; D unclear. Germline-derived CDR1 and CDR2 are LGHNA and YSLEER. This CDR3 is 13 amino acids long. V dropped 5 bases and J dropped 8 bases, with 13 bases sitting between them. The CDR3 here is CASSLAGLDEQFF. Here the CDR3 DNA reads TGCGCCAGCAGCTTGGCAGGTCTCGATGAGCAGTTCTTC.

This chain uses TRBV5-5 with TRBJ1-2; 9 positions agree with TRBD1. J was trimmed by 4 bases and V by 4 bases; bases with no gene match: 8. The CDR3 totals 15 residues. Germline V gene lookup returns CDR1 SGHKS and CDR2 YYEKEE (reference sequence). The CDR3 region has the DNA TGTGCCAGCAGCGATGCACCGGGACAGGGCTATGGCTACACCTTC. This encodes CASSDAPGQGYGYTF.

The V gene is TRBV6-1, the J gene TRBJ1-2; 8 bases agree with TRBD1. Germline V gene lookup returns CDR1 MNHNS and CDR2 SASEGT. J lost 6 bases, V lost 2 bases, and 8 bases had no gene match. CDR3 size: 15 residues. CDR3 in amino acids: CASSELVRGRDGYTF. DNA for the CDR3: TGTGCCAGCAGTGAATTGGTCAGGGGGCGAGATGGCTACACCTTC.

The CDR3 sequence: CASSGDTGDGYTF. The DNA for the CDR3 is TGTGCCAGCAGTGGGGATACAGGGGATGGCTACACCTTC. V and J are TRBV6-1 and TRBJ1-2; TRBD1 matches at 7 bases. V gave up 4 bases and J gave up 6 bases; unmatched junction bases: 5. The germline V gene has CDR1 MNHNS and CDR2 SASEGT. The CDR3 loop spans 13 amino acids.

The chain carries TRBV4-2 and TRBJ1-4; D perhaps matches TRBD1 (5 bases). The CDR3 extends over 11 amino acids. Trimming pared 6 bases from V and 12 bases from J, leaving 11 bases between. Germline V gene sequence: CDR1 LGHNA, CDR2 YNFKEQ. CDR3 sequence reads: CASRGTLELFF. For the CDR3, the DNA is TGTGCCAGCAGGGGGACTTTGGAACTGTTTTTT.